Listed below are T cell receptor beta chains from one sample, sequenced in a study of blood T cell repertoires in COVID-19. The assay was immunoSEQ multiplex PCR, and TCRdb's table has in-frame clones only and misses some. The sample has about 150,000 clones, 70% to 85% seen once. The sequenced material came from peripheral blood. These receptor sequences come from a woman in her forties or fifties with acute or convalescent COVID-19. The CDR3 runs from the conserved cysteine through the conserved F or W.

>TRBV19|TRBJ1-2
CASSSTPNRATWSGYTF
>TRBV28|TRBJ1-1
CASSPVRGRGTEAFF
>TRBV10-1|TRBJ2-3
CASSESRACTDTQYF
>TRBV10-3|TRBJ2-7
CAISESLAGNSYEQYF
>TRBV28|TRBJ2-5
CASSFPRTGEETQYF
>TRBV7-2|TRBJ1-1
CASSLQGGGTNTEAFF
>TRBV19|TRBJ2-2
CASSYYLSSGTGELFF
>TRBV9|TRBJ1-2
CASSRGQVYMGGYTF
>TRBV27|TRBJ1-4
CASSLWFGGEKLFF
>TRBV4-2|TRBJ2-7
CASSQDFRFGTSLNEQYF
>TRBV29-1|TRBJ2-5
CSVDIQGGGETQYF
>TRBV7-2|TRBJ2-1
CASSSGLAGVLIEQFF
>TRBV4-3|TRBJ2-7
CASSRGASGSPPATYEQYF